These 23 T cell receptor beta chains were all obtained from the same sample, sequenced in a study of blood T cell repertoires in COVID-19. Generated by immunoSEQ multiplex PCR, the TCRdb table keeps only in-frame clones and is missing some. The data hold under 25,000 clones, with about 85% observed a single time. Material for sequencing was peripheral blood. These receptors were collected from a human donor with active COVID-19. The donor label of this sample is uncertain.

V and J are TRBV30 and TRBJ2-3; 10 bases are a match to TRBD1. The germline V gene encodes CDR1 GTSNPN and CDR2 SVGIG (reference sequence). The CDR3 runs 15 residues. Trimming cost V 5 bases and J 3 bases; bases outside gene matches: 8. The CDR3 DNA reads as TGTGCCTGGGGAGGGACAGGGGCGGGTACAGATACGCAGTATTTT. This encodes CAWGGTGAGTDTQYF.

The count of this clone is one. The chain links TRBV10-3 to TRBJ2-7; maybe TRBD1 (6 bases). CDR3 length: 14 amino acids. Germline CDR1 reads ENHRY; CDR2 reads SYGVKD. With 10 bases removed from V and 6 bases from J, the gap between germline ends came to 22 bases. CDR3 region: CATLRDTGKAEQYF. The DNA of the CDR3 is TGTGCCACGCTCCGGGACACGGGTAAGGCCGAGCAGTACTTC.

V usage is TRBV18 and J usage is TRBJ2-1; 13 bases align to TRBD2. The CDR3 has 15 amino acids. From germline, CDR1 is KGHSH and CDR2 LQKENI. Germline trimming cut 3 bases from V and 5 bases from J; bases unmatched to any gene: 1. The CDR3 bases are TGTGCCAGCTCACCCGGACTAGCGGGAGACAATGAGCAGTTCTTC. Amino acids: CASSPGLAGDNEQFF.

This chain joins TRBV6-6 and TRBJ1-3; 7 bases fit TRBD1. CDR3 length: 14 residues. Germline values: CDR1 MNHNY, CDR2 SVGAGI (reference sequence). Germline trimming cut 6 bases from V and 6 bases from J; bases unmatched to any gene: 8. In DNA form, the CDR3 reads TGTGCCAGCAGGGAAACAGGGGAAATAAACACCATATATTTT. Amino acids: CASRETGEINTIYF.

The chain carries TRBV19 and TRBJ2-2, with TRBD2 matching over 11 bases. Germline loops: CDR1 LNHDA, CDR2 SQIVND (reference sequence). CDR3 length equals 14 residues. With V trimmed by 10 bases and J by 5 bases, 6 bases remained unmatched. For the CDR3, the DNA is TGTGCCACCCAGGGACTAGCGGAGACCGGGGAGCTGTTTTTT. Translated: CATQGLAETGELFF.

This chain links TRBV7-2 with TRBJ2-7, with D possibly being TRBD2 (5 bases). The CDR3 runs to 15 residues. V was trimmed by 1 base and J by 0 bases, leaving 10 bases between them. Per germline, CDR1 SGHTA and CDR2 FQGNSA. The CDR3 region has the DNA TGTGCCAGCAGCTTAGGCTTAGGGAGCTCCTACGAGCAGTACTTC. Its protein is CASSLGLGSSYEQYF.

V gene TRBV27 combines with J gene TRBJ2-6, with D unclear. V lost 3 bases and J lost 4, with 10 bases in between. Germline CDR1 and CDR2: MNHEY and SMNVEV (reference sequence). This CDR3 has 15 residues. The CDR3 DNA sequence: TGTGCCAGCAGTTTTAGCCCCATAGGGGCCAACGTCCTGACTTTC. The encoded protein is CASSFSPIGANVLTF.

The chain links TRBV6-5 to TRBJ2-7, with no clear D. The germline V gene encodes CDR1 MNHEY and CDR2 SVGAGI. The V gene lost 7 bases and the J gene lost 7 bases, with 14 bases spanning the gap. This CDR3 has 12 amino acids. The CDR3 DNA follows: TGTGCCAGCACTCTAGAACGTGGGGAGCAGTACTTC. It yields the protein CASTLERGEQYF.

The CDR3 spells CASSPGLAMPYEQYF. The CDR3 DNA reads as TGTGCCAGCAGCCCGGGACTAGCGATGCCCTACGAGCAGTACTTC. The chain employs TRBV11-3 and TRBJ2-7, with TRBD2 matching over 10 bases. Unmatched junction bases numbered 6, after V lost 5 bases and J lost 2 bases. The CDR3 runs to 15 residues. Germline CDR1 and CDR2: SGHNT and YENEEA.

The chain couples TRBV19 to TRBJ1-2; no reliable D call. The CDR3 contains 15 residues. V was cut by 8 bases and J by 4 bases, with 20 bases left in between. Germline values: CDR1 LNHDA, CDR2 SQIVND (reference sequence). CDR3 sequence (DNA): TGTGCCAGTCGATACCCCAGTGCGGGTTTCTATGGCTACACCTTC. This codes for CASRYPSAGFYGYTF.

CDR3 sequence: CASSPGLAGANEQFF. DNA for the CDR3: TGTGCCAGCAGCCCCGGACTAGCGGGAGCAAATGAGCAGTTCTTC. The chain joins TRBV28 to TRBJ2-1; 13 positions match TRBD2. The CDR3 has 15 amino acids. Germline assignment: CDR1 MDHEN and CDR2 SYDVKM. V was clipped by 6 bases and J by 7 bases; unmatched bases: 6. Drawing the rest from reference TRBV28 and TRBJ2-1, the complete variable domain is DVKVTQSSRYLVKRTGEKVFLECVQDMDHENMFWYRQDPGLGLRLIYFSYDVKMKEKGDIPEGYSVSREKKERFSLILESASTNQTSMYLCASSPGLAGANEQFFGPGTRLTVL.

This rearrangement joins TRBV4-2 to TRBJ1-3; 7 bases are a match to TRBD1. The CDR3 has 16 residues. The germline V gene has CDR1 LGHNA and CDR2 YNFKEQ. Trimming cost V 0 bases and J 4 bases; bases outside gene matches: 6. CDR3 amino acids: CASSQDLRGRGNTIYF. The CDR3 DNA sequence: TGTGCCAGCAGCCAAGATTTGAGGGGGCGAGGAAACACCATATATTTT.

The chain couples TRBV5-1 to TRBJ2-2, with D perhaps matching TRBD1 (5 bases). The V gene lost 0 bases and the J gene lost 1 base, with 10 bases spanning the gap. Per the germline V gene, CDR1 is SGHRS and CDR2 is YFSETQ. The CDR3 extends over 16 amino acids. The CDR3 nucleotides are TGCGCCAGCAGCTTGGTGGGTCAGGGGAACACCGGGGAGCTGTTTTTT. Protein product: CASSLVGQGNTGELFF.

This chain links TRBV18 with TRBJ2-5, with 7 positions matching TRBD1. Per the germline V gene, CDR1 is KGHSH and CDR2 is LQKENI. The V gene end was trimmed by 8 bases and the J gene end by 2 bases; junction bases not matched to a gene: 2. There are 12 residues in the CDR3. The DNA of the CDR3 is TGTGCCAGCCAGGGACAGCAAGAGACCCAGTACTTC. It codes for CASQGQQETQYF.

This sequence joins TRBV5-5 and TRBJ2-3; 8 bases line up with TRBD1. Germline loops: CDR1 SGHKS, CDR2 YYEKEE (reference sequence). The V and J ends lost 4 bases and 2 bases, in that order; junction bases with no gene match: 9. The CDR3 is 16 amino acids. The CDR3 nucleotides are TGTGCCAGCAGCCCAGGGGGCTTGGGTCTCACAGATACGCAGTATTTT. As protein: CASSPGGLGLTDTQYF.

The gene calls are TRBV12-3 or TRBV12-4 and TRBJ1-1; D gene unclear. Deletions cut 5 bases from V and 3 bases from J, with 10 bases between. The CDR3 loop spans 13 amino acids. The CDR3 bases are TGTGCCAGCAGTACAAGTCTGTACACTGAAGCTTTCTTT. Translated: CASSTSLYTEAFF.

This rearrangement joins TRBV30 to TRBJ2-1, with TRBD2 matching over 7 bases. Germline CDR1 GTSNPN, CDR2 SVGIG (reference sequence). The CDR3 covers 13 residues. V shed 8 bases and J 1 base; nucleotides not matched to a gene: 5. This CDR3 is CAGRRGSYNEQFF. In nucleotides, the CDR3 is TGTGCCGGGCGGCGGGGGTCCTACAATGAGCAGTTCTTC.

V gene TRBV28 combines with J gene TRBJ2-5, with D perhaps TRBD2 (5 bases). The germline CDR1 and CDR2 sequences are MDHEN and SYDVKM. The CDR3 extends over 15 amino acids. The germline V and J ends were trimmed by 4 bases and 6 bases, with 18 bases remaining between them. The DNA for the CDR3 is TGTGCCAGCAGTTACTCATCCCTAGCCGCTCAGACCCAGTACTTC. It translates to CASSYSSLAAQTQYF.

The CDR3 here is CASKKTGNNEKLFF. CDR3 nucleotides: TGTGCCAGCAAAAAGACAGGAAATAATGAAAAACTGTTTTTT. The chain recombines TRBV27 with TRBJ1-4, with a weak D call TRBD1 (6 bases). V was cut by 7 bases and J by 4 bases, with 13 bases left in between. The germline V gene has CDR1 MNHEY and CDR2 SMNVEV (reference sequence). The CDR3 loop spans 14 amino acids.

This CDR3 is CASSFRDTNEAFF. The CDR3 DNA reads as TGCGCCAGCAGCTTCCGGGACACTAATGAAGCTTTCTTT. This chain uses TRBV4-1 with TRBJ1-1; possibly TRBD1 for D (6 bases). V was cut by 5 bases and J by 7 bases, with 14 bases left in between. Per the germline V gene, CDR1 is MGHRA and CDR2 is YSYEKL. The CDR3 totals 13 residues.

J is TRBJ2-3 and V is TRBV28; 8 bases fit TRBD1. The V and J ends lost 1 base and 4 bases, in that order; junction bases with no gene match: 10. CDR3 length: 17 amino acids. Germline V gene data show CDR1 as MDHEN and CDR2 as SYDVKM. CDR3 bases: TGTGCCAGCAGTTTATATTCCGGGACAGGCGGTGCAGATACGCAGTATTTT. This codes for CASSLYSGTGGADTQYF.

The chain recombines TRBV28 with TRBJ1-5, with 9 bases matching TRBD1. V trimming: 6 bases; J trimming: 1 base; junction bases outside the gene matches: 13. The CDR3 consists of 18 residues. CDR1 and CDR2 from the germline V gene are MDHEN and SYDVKM. The CDR3 protein is CASSRDRGGDRSNQPQHF. In nucleotides, the CDR3 is TGTGCCAGCAGCAGAGACAGGGGGGGAGATCGGAGCAATCAGCCCCAGCATTTT.

This chain joins TRBV4-1 and TRBJ1-5, with TRBD1 matching 7 bases. This CDR3 spans 14 amino acids. The germline V gene has CDR1 MGHRA and CDR2 YSYEKL. J was trimmed by 7 bases and V by 6 bases; bases with no gene match: 9. CDR3 coding DNA: TGCGCCAGCAGTCGCGACAGGGAGAGGCAGCCCCAGCATTTT. Translation gives CASSRDRERQPQHF.